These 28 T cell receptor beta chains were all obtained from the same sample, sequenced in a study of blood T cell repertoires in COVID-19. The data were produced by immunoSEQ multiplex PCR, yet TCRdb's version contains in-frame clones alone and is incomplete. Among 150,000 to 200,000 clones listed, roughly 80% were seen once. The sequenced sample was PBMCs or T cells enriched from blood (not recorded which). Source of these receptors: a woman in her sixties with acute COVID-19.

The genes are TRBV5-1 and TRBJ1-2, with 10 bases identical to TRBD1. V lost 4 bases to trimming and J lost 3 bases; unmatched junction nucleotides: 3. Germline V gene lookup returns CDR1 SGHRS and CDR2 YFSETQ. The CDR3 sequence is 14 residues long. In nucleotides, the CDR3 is TGCGCCAGCAGCACCGGACAGGGGGACTATGGCTACACCTTC. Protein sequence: CASSTGQGDYGYTF.

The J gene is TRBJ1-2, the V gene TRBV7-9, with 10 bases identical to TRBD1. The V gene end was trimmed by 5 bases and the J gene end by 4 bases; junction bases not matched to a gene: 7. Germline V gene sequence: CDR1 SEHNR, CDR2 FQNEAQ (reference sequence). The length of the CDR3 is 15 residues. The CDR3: CASSHRQGASYGYTF. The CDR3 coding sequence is TGTGCCAGCAGCCACCGACAGGGGGCGAGCTATGGCTACACCTTC.

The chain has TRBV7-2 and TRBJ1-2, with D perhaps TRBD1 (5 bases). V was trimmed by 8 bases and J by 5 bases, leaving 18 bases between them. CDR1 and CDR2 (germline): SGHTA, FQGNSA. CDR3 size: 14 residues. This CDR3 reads CASDRETVTYGYTF. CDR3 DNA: TGTGCCAGCGACCGAGAGACAGTGACTTATGGCTACACCTTC.

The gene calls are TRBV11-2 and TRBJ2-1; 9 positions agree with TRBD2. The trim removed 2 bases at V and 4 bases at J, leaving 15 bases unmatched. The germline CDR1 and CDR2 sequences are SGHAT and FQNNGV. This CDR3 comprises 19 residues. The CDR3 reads CASSLKMVVWTSAYNEQFF. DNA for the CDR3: TGTGCCAGCAGCTTAAAGATGGTGGTTTGGACTAGCGCATACAATGAGCAGTTCTTC.

The CDR3 loop reads CASSLVPGHEQYV. The CDR3, as DNA: TGCGCCAGCAGCTTGGTTCCTGGCCACGAGCAGTACGTC. The V call is TRBV5-1, the J call TRBJ2-7; the D is unclear. The V end lost 0 bases, the J end lost 5 bases, and 9 bases lay between the germline ends. Germline-derived CDR1 and CDR2 are SGHRS and YFSETQ. This CDR3 has 13 amino acids.

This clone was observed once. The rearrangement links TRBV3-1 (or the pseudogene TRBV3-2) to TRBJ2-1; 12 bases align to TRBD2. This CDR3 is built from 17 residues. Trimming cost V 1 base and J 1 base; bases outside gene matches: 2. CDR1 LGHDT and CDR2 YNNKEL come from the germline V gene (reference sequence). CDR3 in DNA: TGTGCCAGCAGCCAAGGGCTAGCGGGGGGGTCCTACAATGAGCAGTTCTTC. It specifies CASSQGLAGGSYNEQFF.

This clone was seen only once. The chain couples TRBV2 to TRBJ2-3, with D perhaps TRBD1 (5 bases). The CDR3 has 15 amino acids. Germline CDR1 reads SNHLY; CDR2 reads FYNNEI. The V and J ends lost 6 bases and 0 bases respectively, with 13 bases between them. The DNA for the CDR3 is TGTGCCAGCAGCCCCCAGGGATCTAGCACAGATACGCAGTATTTT. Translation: CASSPQGSSTDTQYF.

The CDR3 coding sequence is TGTGCCAGCTCTCTACGGACTAGCGGAGGATCTCTCTCCTACGAGCAGTACTTC. This gives the protein CASSLRTSGGSLSYEQYF. This sequence joins TRBV18 and TRBJ2-7; 10 positions agree with TRBD2. The CDR3 has 18 residues. CDR1 is KGHSH and CDR2 is LQKENI in the germline V gene. The V and J ends lost 6 bases and 0 bases, in that order; junction bases with no gene match: 14. The whole variable domain, filled in from reference TRBV18 and TRBJ2-7, reads NAGVMQNPRHLVRRRGQEARLRCSPMKGHSHVYWYRQLPEEGLKFMVYLQKENIIDESGMPKERFSAEFPKEGPSILRIQQVVRGDSAAYFCASSLRTSGGSLSYEQYFGPGTRLTVT.

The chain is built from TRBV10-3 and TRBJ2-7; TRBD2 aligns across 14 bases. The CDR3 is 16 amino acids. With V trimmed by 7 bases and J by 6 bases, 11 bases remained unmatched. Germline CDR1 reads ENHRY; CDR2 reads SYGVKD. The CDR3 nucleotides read TGTGCCATCACCACCTCGGGACTAGCGGGAGCATCCGAGCAGTACTTC. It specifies CAITTSGLAGASEQYF.

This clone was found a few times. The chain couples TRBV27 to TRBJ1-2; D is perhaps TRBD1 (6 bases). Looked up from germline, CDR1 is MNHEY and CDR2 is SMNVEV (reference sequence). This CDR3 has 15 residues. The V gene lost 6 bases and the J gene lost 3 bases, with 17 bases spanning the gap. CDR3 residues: CASSHHPAGDYGYTF. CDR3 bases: TGTGCCAGCAGCCACCATCCGGCAGGGGACTATGGCTACACCTTC.

CDR3 sequence: CASSPYRGGRGEQFF. For the CDR3, the DNA is TGTGCCAGCAGTCCCTACCGGGGGGGCCGCGGTGAGCAGTTCTTC. J is TRBJ2-1 and V is TRBV27, with TRBD2 matching over 8 bases. CDR1 is MNHEY, CDR2 SMNVEV, per germline (reference sequence). After removal of 5 bases from V and 9 bases from J, the junction contained 12 bases not matched to a gene. This CDR3 spans 15 amino acids.

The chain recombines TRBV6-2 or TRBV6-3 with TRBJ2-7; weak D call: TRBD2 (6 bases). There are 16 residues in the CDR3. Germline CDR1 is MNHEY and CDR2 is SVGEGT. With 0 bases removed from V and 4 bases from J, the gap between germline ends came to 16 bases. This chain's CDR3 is CASSYSAGRPSYEQYV. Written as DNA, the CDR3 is TGTGCCAGCAGTTACTCGGCGGGGCGACCATCATACGAGCAGTACGTC.

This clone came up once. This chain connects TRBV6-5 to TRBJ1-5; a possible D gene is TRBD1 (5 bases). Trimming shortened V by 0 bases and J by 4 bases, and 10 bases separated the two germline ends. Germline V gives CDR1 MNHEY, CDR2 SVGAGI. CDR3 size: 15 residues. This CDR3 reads CASSYSRRGNQPQHF. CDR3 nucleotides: TGTGCCAGCAGTTACTCACGGCGGGGGAATCAGCCCCAGCATTTT.

Written as DNA, the CDR3 is TGTGCCAGCAGGGCAGTGGCGAACACCGGGGAGCTGTTTTTT. It specifies CASRAVANTGELFF. V gene TRBV9 combines with J gene TRBJ2-2; D gene uncertain. Looked up from germline, CDR1 is SGDLS and CDR2 is YYNGEE. The CDR3 contains 14 residues. The V and J ends lost 5 bases and 0 bases respectively, with 8 bases between them.

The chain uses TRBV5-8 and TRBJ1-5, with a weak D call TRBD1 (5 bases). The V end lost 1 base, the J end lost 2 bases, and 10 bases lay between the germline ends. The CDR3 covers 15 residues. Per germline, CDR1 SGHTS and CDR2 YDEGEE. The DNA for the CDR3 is TGTGCCAGCAGCTTGCAGGGAATGGGCAATCAGCCCCAGCATTTT. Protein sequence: CASSLQGMGNQPQHF. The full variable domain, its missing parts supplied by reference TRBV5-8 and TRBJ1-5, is EAGVTQSPTHLIKTRGQQATLRCSPISGHTSVYWYQQALGLGLQFLLWYDEGEERNRGNFPPRFSGRQFPNYSSELNVNALELEDSALYLCASSLQGMGNQPQHFGDGTRLSIL.

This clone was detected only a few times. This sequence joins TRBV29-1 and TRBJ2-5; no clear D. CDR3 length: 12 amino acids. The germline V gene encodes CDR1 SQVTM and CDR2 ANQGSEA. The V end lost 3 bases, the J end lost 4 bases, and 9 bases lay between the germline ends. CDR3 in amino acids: CSVDTPGETQYF. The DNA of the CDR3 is TGCAGCGTTGACACCCCGGGAGAGACCCAGTACTTC.

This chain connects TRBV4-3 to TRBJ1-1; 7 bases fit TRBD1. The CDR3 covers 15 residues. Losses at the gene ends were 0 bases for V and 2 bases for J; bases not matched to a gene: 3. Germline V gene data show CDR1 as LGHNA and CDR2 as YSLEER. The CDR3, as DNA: TGCGCCAGCAGCCAAGATCCAGGGGGTAACACTGAAGCTTTCTTT. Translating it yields CASSQDPGGNTEAFF.

The CDR3 sequence is CSASRTGVGANVLTF. In nucleotides, the CDR3 is TGCAGTGCTAGTAGGACAGGGGTTGGGGCCAACGTCCTGACTTTC. The gene calls are TRBV20-1 and TRBJ2-6, with 9 bases matching TRBD1. CDR3 length: 15 amino acids. V lost 3 bases, J lost 3 bases, and 3 bases stayed unmatched. The germline CDR1 and CDR2 sequences are DFQATT and SNEGSKA (reference sequence).

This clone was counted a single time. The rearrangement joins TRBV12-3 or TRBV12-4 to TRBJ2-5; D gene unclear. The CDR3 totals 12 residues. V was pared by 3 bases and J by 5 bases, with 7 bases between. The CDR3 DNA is TGTGCCAGCAGTTTGAGCAGGGAGACCCAGTACTTC. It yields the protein CASSLSRETQYF.

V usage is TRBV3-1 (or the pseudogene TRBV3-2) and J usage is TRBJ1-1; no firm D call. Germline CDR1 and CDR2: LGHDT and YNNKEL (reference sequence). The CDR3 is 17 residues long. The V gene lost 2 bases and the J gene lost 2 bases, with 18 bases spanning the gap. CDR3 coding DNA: TGTGCCAGCAGCCAACTAAGGCATCGGGGTGGTAACACTGAAGCTTTCTTT. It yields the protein CASSQLRHRGGNTEAFF.

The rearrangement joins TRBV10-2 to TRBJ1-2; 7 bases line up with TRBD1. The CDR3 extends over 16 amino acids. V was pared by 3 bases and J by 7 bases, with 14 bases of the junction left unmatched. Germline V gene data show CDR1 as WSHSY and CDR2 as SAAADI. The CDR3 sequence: CASSDRTGLSYRGYTF. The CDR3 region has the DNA TGCGCCAGCAGTGACCGGACAGGCCTTTCATATCGTGGCTACACCTTC.

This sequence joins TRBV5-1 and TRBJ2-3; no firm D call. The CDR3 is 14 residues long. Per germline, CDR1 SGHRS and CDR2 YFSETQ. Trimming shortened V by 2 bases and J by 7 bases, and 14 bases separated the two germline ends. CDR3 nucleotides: TGCGCCAGCAGCTTAAGCGTTCCTTCACATACGCAGTATTTT. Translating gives CASSLSVPSHTQYF. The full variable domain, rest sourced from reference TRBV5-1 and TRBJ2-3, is KAGVTQTPRYLIKTRGQQVTLSCSPISGHRSVSWYQQTPGQGLQFLFEYFSETQRNKGNFPGRFSGRQFSNSRSEMNVSTLELGDSALYLCASSLSVPSHTQYFGPGTRLTVL.

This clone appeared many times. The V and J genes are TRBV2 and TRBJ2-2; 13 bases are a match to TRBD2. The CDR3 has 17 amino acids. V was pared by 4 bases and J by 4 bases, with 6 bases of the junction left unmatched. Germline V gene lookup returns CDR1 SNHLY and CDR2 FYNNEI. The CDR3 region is CASSGLAGGHFTGELFF. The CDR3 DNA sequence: TGTGCCAGCAGTGGACTAGCGGGGGGACATTTCACCGGGGAGCTGTTTTTT.

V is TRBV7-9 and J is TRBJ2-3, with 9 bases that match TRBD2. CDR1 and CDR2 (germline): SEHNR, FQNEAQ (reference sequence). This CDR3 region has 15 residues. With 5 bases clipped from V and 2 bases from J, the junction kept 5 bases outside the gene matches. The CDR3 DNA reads TGTGCCAGCAGCGTTCCTAGCGGGGACACAGATACGCAGTATTTT. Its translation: CASSVPSGDTDTQYF.

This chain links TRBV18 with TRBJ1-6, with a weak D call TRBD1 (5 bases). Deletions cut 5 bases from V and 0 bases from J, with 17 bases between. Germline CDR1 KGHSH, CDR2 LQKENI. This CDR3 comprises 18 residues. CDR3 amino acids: CASSSFGRDASYNSPLHF. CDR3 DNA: TGTGCCAGCTCATCCTTCGGCAGGGATGCCTCCTATAATTCACCCCTCCACTTT.

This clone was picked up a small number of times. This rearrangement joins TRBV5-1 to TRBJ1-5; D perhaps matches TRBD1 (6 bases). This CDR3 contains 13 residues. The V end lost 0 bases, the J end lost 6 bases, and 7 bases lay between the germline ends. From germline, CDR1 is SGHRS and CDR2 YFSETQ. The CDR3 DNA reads TGCGCCAGCAGCTTGGAAGGGGGTCAGCCCCAGCATTTT. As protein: CASSLEGGQPQHF.

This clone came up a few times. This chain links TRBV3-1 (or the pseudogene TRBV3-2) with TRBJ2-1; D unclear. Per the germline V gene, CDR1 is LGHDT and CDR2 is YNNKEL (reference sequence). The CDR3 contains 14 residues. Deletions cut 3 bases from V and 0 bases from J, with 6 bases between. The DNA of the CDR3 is TGTGCCAGCAGCCACAGAAGCTCCTACAATGAGCAGTTCTTC. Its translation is CASSHRSSYNEQFF.

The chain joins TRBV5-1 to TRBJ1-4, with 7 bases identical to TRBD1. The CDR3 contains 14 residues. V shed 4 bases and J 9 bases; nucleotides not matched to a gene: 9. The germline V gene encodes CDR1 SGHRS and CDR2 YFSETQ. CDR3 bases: TGCGCCAGCAGCCAGGGACAGAGCAGGCAAAAACTGTTTTTT. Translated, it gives CASSQGQSRQKLFF. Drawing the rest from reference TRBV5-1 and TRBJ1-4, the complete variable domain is KAGVTQTPRYLIKTRGQQVTLSCSPISGHRSVSWYQQTPGQGLQFLFEYFSETQRNKGNFPGRFSGRQFSNSRSEMNVSTLELGDSALYLCASSQGQSRQKLFFGSGTQLSVL.